These 30 T cell receptor beta chains originate from one sample sequenced in a study of T cell responses to AZD1222 COVID-19 vaccine. Sequenced by immunoSEQ multiplex PCR; TCRdb stores in-frame clones only, minus some. The data show over 95,000 clones, about nine tenths seen once. Sequencing was performed on peripheral blood, taken on day 0 of AZD1222 vaccination. The source of these receptors is an adult in good health.

V is TRBV14 and J is TRBJ1-6; no clear D gene. Germline CDR1 is SGHDN and CDR2 is FVKESK. The CDR3 sequence is 13 residues long. Trimming removed 0 bases at V and 9 bases at J, with 6 bases between. CDR3 residues: CASSQDIGSPLHF. The CDR3 region has the DNA TGTGCCAGCAGCCAAGATATCGGTTCACCCCTCCACTTT.

This clone appeared a single time. The chain combines TRBV27 with TRBJ2-1, with D perhaps TRBD2 (5 bases). The V end lost 6 bases, the J end lost 5 bases, and 14 bases lay between the germline ends. The germline CDR1 and CDR2 sequences are MNHEY and SMNVEV (reference sequence). CDR3 length: 14 amino acids. Written as DNA, the CDR3 is TGTGCCAGCAGCCCCTCGCTAGCTGACAATGAGCAGTTCTTC. Amino acids: CASSPSLADNEQFF.

The chain is built from TRBV4-2 and TRBJ1-3; D gene unclear. CDR1 is LGHNA and CDR2 is YNFKEQ in the germline V gene. The CDR3 length is 12 residues. V dropped 1 base and J dropped 9 bases, with 7 bases sitting between them. CDR3 coding DNA: TGTGCCAGCAGCCAAGTAATATCCACCATATATTTT. Encoded protein: CASSQVISTIYF.

The V gene is TRBV5-1, the J gene TRBJ2-1; TRBD2 agrees at 11 bases. Germline V CDR1 and CDR2: SGHRS, YFSETQ. The junction had 7 bases not matched to a gene; V was cut back by 6 bases and J by 5 bases. The CDR3 runs 15 residues. Written as DNA, the CDR3 is TGCGCCAGCACCGTCGGGACTAGCGGAGACAATGAGCAGTTCTTC. It translates to CASTVGTSGDNEQFF. Full variable domain (outside the CDR3, taken from reference TRBV5-1 and TRBJ2-1): KAGVTQTPRYLIKTRGQQVTLSCSPISGHRSVSWYQQTPGQGLQFLFEYFSETQRNKGNFPGRFSGRQFSNSRSEMNVSTLELGDSALYLCASTVGTSGDNEQFFGPGTRLTVL.

The chain couples TRBV19 to TRBJ1-6, with D maybe TRBD1 (5 bases). Trimming removed 3 bases from V and 7 bases from J, with 16 bases in between. In germline, CDR1 is LNHDA, CDR2 SQIVND (reference sequence). CDR3 size: 16 residues. The CDR3 DNA reads as TGTGCCAGTAGTATGAGCAGGGAGACCCGAAATTCACCCCTCCACTTT. Protein product: CASSMSRETRNSPLHF.

The gene calls are TRBV5-6 and TRBJ1-3; D gene ambiguous. The germline gives CDR1 SGHDT, CDR2 YYEEEE. The V end was cut by 0 bases, the J end by 2 bases, with 6 bases between. The CDR3 runs 14 residues. The CDR3 DNA is TGTGCCAGCAGCTTGGAAGATCCTGGAAACACCATATATTTT. Residues: CASSLEDPGNTIYF.

The rearrangement joins TRBV6-2 or TRBV6-3 to TRBJ1-5; 8 nucleotides line up with TRBD1. The J segment lost 6 bases and the V segment lost 1 base, leaving 8 bases of the junction unmatched. Germline V gene sequence: CDR1 MNHEY, CDR2 SVGEGT. The CDR3 covers 16 residues. CDR3 residues: CASSYYGSGGGQPQHF. The CDR3 DNA sequence: TGTGCCAGCAGTTACTACGGGTCAGGGGGCGGTCAGCCCCAGCATTTT.

The chain carries TRBV24-1 and TRBJ1-2; D unclear. Germline lookup yields CDR1 KGHDR and CDR2 SFDVKD. CDR3 length: 12 residues. V gave up 6 bases and J gave up 6 bases, with 10 bases separating them. The CDR3 reads CATSSLLDGYTF. Written as DNA, the CDR3 is TGTGCCACCAGTAGCTTGTTGGATGGCTACACCTTC.

CDR3 in amino acids: CASSLAFGGGTGKHEQYF. The CDR3 region has the DNA TGTGCCAGCAGCTTAGCGTTTGGGGGGGGGACAGGGAAACACGAGCAGTACTTC. The rearrangement uses TRBV7-2 and TRBJ2-7, with TRBD1 matching over 9 bases. The V and J ends lost 0 bases and 5 bases, in that order; junction bases with no gene match: 14. Germline V gene sequence: CDR1 SGHTA, CDR2 FQGNSA. The CDR3 length is 18 residues. The whole variable domain, filled in from reference TRBV7-2 and TRBJ2-7, reads GAGVSQSPSNKVTEKGKDVELRCDPISGHTALYWYRQSLGQGLEFLIYFQGNSAPDKSGLPSDRFSAERTGGSVSTLTIQRTQQEDSAVYLCASSLAFGGGTGKHEQYFGPGTRLTVT.

The chain employs TRBV5-6 and TRBJ1-4; 12 bases agree with TRBD1. V was clipped by 0 bases and J by 11 bases; unmatched bases: 5. The V gene's germline CDR1 is SGHDT and CDR2 YYEEEE. This CDR3 region has 15 residues. The DNA for the CDR3 is TGTGCCAGCAGCTTGGAGGGACAGGGGGCAGGGAAACTGTTTTTT. It is translated as CASSLEGQGAGKLFF.

This chain joins TRBV27 and TRBJ1-2; D ambiguous. Germline-derived CDR1 and CDR2 are MNHEY and SMNVEV (reference sequence). The CDR3 consists of 12 residues. Trimming stripped 8 bases from V and 3 bases from J, with 10 bases between. CDR3 protein: CASGSPYYGYTF. The CDR3 nucleotides read TGTGCCAGCGGCAGCCCATACTATGGCTACACCTTC.

The chain recombines TRBV24-1 with TRBJ1-4; D ambiguous. Trimming removed 3 bases from V and 7 bases from J, with 14 bases in between. The V gene's germline CDR1 is KGHDR and CDR2 SFDVKD. This CDR3 contains 15 residues. The DNA of the CDR3 is TGTGCCACCAGTGATAGTCGGGGTTACGGTGAAAAACTGTTTTTT. Protein product: CATSDSRGYGEKLFF.

The rearrangement joins TRBV2 to TRBJ2-1; 11 nucleotides line up with TRBD1. The CDR3 loop spans 13 amino acids. Germline values: CDR1 SNHLY, CDR2 FYNNEI. The V segment lost 9 bases and the J segment 8 bases; nucleotides outside the gene matches: 6. In DNA form, the CDR3 reads TGTGCCAGTCGGACAGGGGGCATGTATGAGCAGTTCTTC. It codes for CASRTGGMYEQFF.

This chain uses TRBV24-1 with TRBJ2-3; 8 bases agree with TRBD1. Trimming cost V 1 base and J 3 bases; bases outside gene matches: 5. CDR3 length equals 16 residues. The germline gives CDR1 KGHDR, CDR2 SFDVKD. The CDR3 bases are TGTGCCACCAGTGATTTCGCAGGGGGCGGGACAGATACGCAGTATTTT. The encoded protein is CATSDFAGGGTDTQYF.

The chain uses TRBV19 and TRBJ2-7; no definite D call. The CDR3 is 13 amino acids. The V gene's germline CDR1 is LNHDA and CDR2 SQIVND (reference sequence). Deletions cut 7 bases from V and 0 bases from J, with 10 bases between. CDR3: CASIAGDSYEQYF. The CDR3 coding sequence is TGTGCCAGTATAGCAGGCGACTCCTACGAGCAGTACTTC.

This sequence joins TRBV11-3 and TRBJ2-5; a weak D match, TRBD2 (6 bases). This CDR3 is built from 15 residues. In germline, CDR1 is SGHNT, CDR2 YENEEA. V was clipped by 1 base and J by 1 base, with 10 bases between them. CDR3 sequence: CASSLGGSGQETQYF. The CDR3 region has the DNA TGTGCCAGCAGCTTAGGGGGTAGCGGCCAAGAGACCCAGTACTTC.

The rearrangement links TRBV24-1 to TRBJ2-2; 7 bases line up with TRBD1. The trim removed 2 bases at V and 1 base at J, leaving 3 bases unmatched. Per germline, CDR1 KGHDR and CDR2 SFDVKD. The CDR3 is made up of 16 amino acids. The CDR3 sequence: CATSDSGQKNTGELFF. The CDR3 coding sequence is TGTGCCACCAGTGATTCGGGACAGAAGAACACCGGGGAGCTGTTTTTT.

The chain couples TRBV10-1 to TRBJ1-5; TRBD1 is a possible D gene (5 bases). Germline V lookup: CDR1 WNHNN, CDR2 SYGVQD (reference sequence). This CDR3 is built from 19 residues. V was shortened by 1 base and J by 4 bases, with 23 bases between the two germline ends. The CDR3 coding sequence is TGCGCCAGCAGTGAGTGTGTACAGGCCTCGGGAAAGCTTAATCAGCCCCAGCATTTT. It is translated as CASSECVQASGKLNQPQHF.

This clone was counted once. V usage is TRBV3-1 (or the pseudogene TRBV3-2) and J usage is TRBJ1-5, with D possibly TRBD1 on 5 matching bases. This CDR3 is built from 14 residues. V was clipped by 6 bases and J by 5 bases, with 14 bases between them. Germline CDR1 and CDR2: LGHDT and YNNKEL (reference sequence). The CDR3 loop is CASSLAGDHQPQHF. For the CDR3, the DNA is TGTGCCAGCAGTCTGGCGGGGGACCATCAGCCCCAGCATTTT.

The rearrangement uses TRBV6-1 and TRBJ2-5, with TRBD1 matching over 7 bases. Germline-derived CDR1 and CDR2 are MNHNS and SASEGT. The V gene end was trimmed by 1 base and the J gene end by 4 bases; junction bases not matched to a gene: 12. The CDR3 runs to 17 residues. The CDR3 sequence is CASSEVQGLLEIETQYF. In nucleotides, the CDR3 is TGTGCCAGCAGTGAAGTACAGGGGCTCTTGGAGATAGAGACCCAGTACTTC.

The rearrangement links TRBV5-6 to TRBJ2-4; a weak D match, TRBD2 (6 bases). This CDR3 is 16 amino acids long. V lost 6 bases and J 0 bases, leaving 16 bases between the germline ends. Germline loops: CDR1 SGHDT, CDR2 YYEEEE. The CDR3 sequence: CASNSRGGGAKNIQYF. The CDR3, as DNA: TGTGCCAGCAACAGTCGTGGGGGAGGAGCCAAAAACATTCAGTACTTC.

V is TRBV7-9 and J is TRBJ1-5, with 7 nucleotides matching TRBD1. The ends lost 1 base at V and 4 bases at J; junction bases unmatched: 4. The CDR3 spans 15 residues. Germline V gene lookup returns CDR1 SEHNR and CDR2 FQNEAQ (reference sequence). The CDR3 loop is CASSLGGGANQPQHF. The CDR3 coding sequence is TGTGCCAGCAGCTTAGGAGGGGGCGCGAATCAGCCCCAGCATTTT.

This clone was picked up one time. The V and J genes are TRBV30 and TRBJ2-5, with 9 bases matching TRBD1. Germline lookup yields CDR1 GTSNPN and CDR2 SVGIG (reference sequence). This CDR3 has 14 residues. Trimming cost V 2 bases and J 5 bases; bases outside gene matches: 6. The CDR3 spells CAWSPTGGGETQYF. CDR3 bases: TGTGCCTGGAGTCCTACAGGGGGCGGGGAGACCCAGTACTTC.

This chain uses TRBV19 with TRBJ1-4, with a tentative D call TRBD1 (6 bases). The CDR3 runs 13 residues. Trimming pared 7 bases from V and 7 bases from J, leaving 13 bases between. Germline loops: CDR1 LNHDA, CDR2 SQIVND (reference sequence). DNA for the CDR3: TGTGCCAGTATAGGGGGGACTCCTGAAAAACTGTTTTTT. Translation gives CASIGGTPEKLFF.

The J gene is TRBJ2-7, the V gene TRBV7-9, with TRBD2 matching over 8 bases. Looked up from germline, CDR1 is SEHNR and CDR2 is FQNEAQ (reference sequence). There are 11 residues in the CDR3. J gave up 10 bases and V 5 bases, and 4 bases lay outside the gene matches. CDR3 sequence: CASSPGRDQYF. The CDR3 region has the DNA TGTGCCAGCAGCCCCGGGAGGGACCAGTACTTC. The full variable domain, its missing parts supplied by reference TRBV7-9 and TRBJ2-7, is DTGVSQNPRHKITKRGQNVTFRCDPISEHNRLYWYRQTLGQGPEFLTYFQNEAQLEKSRLLSDRFSAERPKGSFSTLEIQRTEQGDSAMYLCASSPGRDQYFGPGTRLTVT.

CDR3 sequence reads: CASSLILGAVGGNTIYF. CDR3 nucleotide sequence: TGTGCCAGCAGTTTAATTCTGGGGGCCGTTGGTGGAAACACCATATATTTT. The gene calls are TRBV28 and TRBJ1-3; tentative D call: TRBD1 (6 bases). V lost 2 bases and J lost 3, with 17 bases in between. Germline assignment: CDR1 MDHEN and CDR2 SYDVKM. This CDR3 is built from 17 residues. The complete variable domain, with remaining parts taken from reference TRBV28 and TRBJ1-3, reads DVKVTQSSRYLVKRTGEKVFLECVQDMDHENMFWYRQDPGLGLRLIYFSYDVKMKEKGDIPEGYSVSREKKERFSLILESASTNQTSMYLCASSLILGAVGGNTIYFGEGSWLTVV.

This chain connects TRBV19 to TRBJ2-1; TRBD1 agrees at 11 bases. V trimming: 5 bases; J trimming: 8 bases; junction bases outside the gene matches: 11. From germline, CDR1 is LNHDA and CDR2 SQIVND (reference sequence). The CDR3 length is 16 residues. CDR3 DNA sequence: TGTGCCAGTAGTGTAGGCCGGACAGGGGGCTTCTATGAGCAGTTCTTC. It is translated as CASSVGRTGGFYEQFF.

This chain uses TRBV5-4 with TRBJ2-2; D unresolved. The CDR3 contains 13 residues. Germline V gene lookup returns CDR1 SGHNT and CDR2 YYREEE (reference sequence). V lost 7 bases and J lost 4, with 11 bases in between. The chain's CDR3 is CASVLLTTGELFF. Here the CDR3 DNA reads TGTGCCAGCGTCCTACTGACCACCGGGGAGCTGTTTTTT.

The chain uses TRBV6-5 and TRBJ2-5, with D possibly being TRBD1 (5 bases). The ends were cut back, 2 bases at V and 3 bases at J, with 10 bases in the middle. The germline CDR1 and CDR2 sequences are MNHEY and SVGAGI. There are 14 residues in the CDR3. The CDR3 DNA is TGTGCCAGCAGTTACCCCAGGGCTGAAGAGACCCAGTACTTC. Protein: CASSYPRAEETQYF.

The genes are TRBV4-2 and TRBJ2-3; D unresolved. Germline V lookup: CDR1 LGHNA, CDR2 YNFKEQ. V dropped 0 bases and J dropped 5 bases, with 3 bases sitting between them. The CDR3 is 12 amino acids. In DNA form, the CDR3 reads TGTGCCAGCAGCCAAGATGAAGATACGCAGTATTTT. Translating gives CASSQDEDTQYF.